Listed below are T cell receptor beta chains from one sample, sequenced in a study of blood T cell repertoires in COVID-19. Sequenced by immunoSEQ multiplex PCR; TCRdb stores in-frame clones only, minus some. Of some 95,000 clones in the sample, about four fifths are singletons; the top ten hold roughly 24%. Sample: peripheral blood. These receptors all stem from a man in his 70s with acute or convalescent COVID-19. The CDR3 runs from the conserved cysteine through the conserved F or W. Fields, in order: clone size, D gene, V gene, J gene, CDR3 protein, CDR3 DNA. The D gene is left open where the match is weak. Clone size is shown for a subset of rows, as once, few, many or a class of expanded clone.

size: NA; D: TRBD2; V: TRBV6-2/TRBV6-3; J: TRBJ2-1; CDR3: CASSYEGLAGFHEQFF; DNA: TGTGCCAGCAGTTACGAGGGACTAGCGGGATTTCATGAGCAGTTCTTC
size: NA; D: TRBD2; V: TRBV3-1/TRBV3-2; J: TRBJ2-1; CDR3: CASSQETGGSVNEQFF; DNA: TGTGCCAGCAGCCAAGAAACCGGGGGGTCGGTCAATGAGCAGTTCTTC
size: NA; D: TRBD1; V: TRBV7-2; J: TRBJ1-5; CDR3: CASSLVGQPNQPQHF; DNA: TGTGCCAGCAGCTTAGTGGGACAGCCTAATCAGCCCCAGCATTTT
size: NA; D: TRBD1; V: TRBV28; J: TRBJ1-4; CDR3: CASTLLTTGQEKLFF; DNA: TGTGCCAGCACCCTACTGACGACAGGGCAAGAAAAACTGTTTTTT
size: few; D: TRBD1; V: TRBV10-3; J: TRBJ1-4; CDR3: CAISVGDRGEKLFF; DNA: TGTGCCATCAGTGTAGGAGACAGGGGAGAAAAACTGTTTTTT
size: few; D: TRBD1; V: TRBV7-6; J: TRBJ2-7; CDR3: CASSLDVDRGPPPSYEQYF; DNA: TGTGCCAGCAGCTTAGACGTTGACAGGGGGCCTCCCCCGTCCTACGAGCAGTACTTC
size: once; D: NA; V: TRBV29-1; J: TRBJ1-1; CDR3: CSGQLGPRGSEAFF; DNA: TGCAGCGGCCAGCTGGGACCTCGGGGGTCTGAAGCTTTCTTT
size: few; D: TRBD2; V: TRBV27; J: TRBJ2-7; CDR3: CASSQREAHYEQYF; DNA: TGTGCCAGCAGCCAGCGGGAGGCACACTACGAGCAGTACTTC
size: NA; D: NA; V: TRBV5-4; J: TRBJ2-1; CDR3: CASSLERAQQFF; DNA: TGTGCCAGCAGCTTGGAGCGGGCCCAGCAGTTCTTC
size: NA; D: NA; V: TRBV11-2; J: TRBJ1-1; CDR3: CASSLDPSVNTEAFF; DNA: TGTGCCAGCAGCTTAGATCCTTCGGTGAACACTGAAGCTTTCTTT
size: once; D: NA; V: TRBV10-3; J: TRBJ2-1; CDR3: CAISGGYNEQFF; DNA: TGTGCCATCAGTGGCGGGTACAATGAGCAGTTCTTC
size: NA; D: TRBD2; V: TRBV5-1; J: TRBJ2-3; CDR3: CASSLGAGGGTDTQYF; DNA: TGCGCCAGCAGCTTGGGGGCGGGAGGGGGCACAGATACGCAGTATTTT
size: once; D: TRBD1; V: TRBV6-2/TRBV6-3; J: TRBJ1-1; CDR3: CASSYRGQGNTEAFF; DNA: TGTGCCAGCAGTTATAGGGGACAGGGGAACACTGAAGCTTTCTTT
size: NA; D: TRBD1; V: TRBV19; J: TRBJ1-1; CDR3: CASSTRDRGFRNTEAFF; DNA: TGTGCCAGTAGTACCCGGGACAGGGGGTTTCGGAACACTGAAGCTTTCTTT
size: NA; D: TRBD2; V: TRBV6-5; J: TRBJ2-1; CDR3: CASRPSGRAGEQFF; DNA: TGTGCCAGCAGACCCAGCGGGAGGGCGGGGGAGCAGTTCTTC
size: NA; D: NA; V: TRBV28; J: TRBJ1-2; CDR3: CASDRGGAQYGYTF; DNA: TGTGCCAGCGACCGCGGCGGGGCCCAATATGGCTACACCTTC
size: few; D: NA; V: TRBV28; J: TRBJ1-5; CDR3: CASSPVGRSNQPQHF; DNA: TGTGCCAGCAGCCCTGTGGGCAGAAGCAATCAGCCCCAGCATTTT
size: few; D: TRBD2; V: TRBV7-2; J: TRBJ2-5; CDR3: CASSPSSGQETQYF; DNA: TGTGCCAGCAGCCCGTCTAGCGGCCAAGAGACCCAGTACTTC
size: NA; D: TRBD1; V: TRBV28; J: TRBJ1-1; CDR3: CASSPGTGLRAFF; DNA: TGTGCCAGCAGCCCCGGGACAGGCCTGAGGGCTTTCTTT
size: few; D: NA; V: TRBV7-2; J: TRBJ1-5; CDR3: CASSLVADSNQPQHF; DNA: TGTGCCAGCAGCTTAGTGGCTGATAGCAATCAGCCCCAGCATTTT
size: NA; D: TRBD2; V: TRBV5-1; J: TRBJ2-1; CDR3: CASSYLSSGRRRDEQFF; DNA: TGCGCCAGCAGCTACCTTTCTAGCGGGAGACGAAGAGATGAGCAGTTCTTC
size: NA; D: TRBD1; V: TRBV27; J: TRBJ2-7; CDR3: CASSLSRDSYEQYF; DNA: TGTGCCAGCAGTTTATCTCGGGACAGCTACGAGCAGTACTTC